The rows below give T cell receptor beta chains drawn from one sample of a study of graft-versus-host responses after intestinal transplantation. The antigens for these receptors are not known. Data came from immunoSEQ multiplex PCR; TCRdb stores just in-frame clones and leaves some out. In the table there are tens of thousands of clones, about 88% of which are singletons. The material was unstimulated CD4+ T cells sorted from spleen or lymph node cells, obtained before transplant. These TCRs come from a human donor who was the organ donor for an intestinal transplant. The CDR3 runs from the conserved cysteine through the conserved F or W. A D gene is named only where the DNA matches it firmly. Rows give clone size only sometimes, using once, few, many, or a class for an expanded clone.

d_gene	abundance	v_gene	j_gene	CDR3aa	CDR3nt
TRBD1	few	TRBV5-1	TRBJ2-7	CASSGPGTGVSYEQYF	TGCGCCAGCAGCGGACCCGGGACAGGAGTCTCCTACGAGCAGTACTTC
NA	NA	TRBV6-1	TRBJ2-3	CASSRKPAGDTQYF	TGTGCCAGCAGTAGAAAGCCCGCCGGAGATACGCAGTATTTT
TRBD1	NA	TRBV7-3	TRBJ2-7	CASSPYHHPREGQGAYEQYF	TGTGCCAGCAGCCCCTACCACCACCCACGGGAGGGACAGGGGGCCTACGAGCAGTACTTC
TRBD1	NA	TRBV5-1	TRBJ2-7	CASSPTGQGGHEQYF	TGCGCCAGCAGCCCGACGGGACAGGGGGGCCACGAGCAGTACTTC
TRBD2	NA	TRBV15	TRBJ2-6	CATSKSGGFSGANVLTF	TGTGCCACCAGTAAAAGCGGGGGGTTCTCTGGGGCCAACGTCCTGACTTTC
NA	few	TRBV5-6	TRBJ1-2	CASTLGSRYGYTF	TGTGCCAGCACCCTCGGGTCCCGCTATGGCTACACCTTC
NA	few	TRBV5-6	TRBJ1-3	CASSPGGYGNTIYF	TGTGCCAGCAGCCCCGGAGGCTATGGAAACACCATATATTTT
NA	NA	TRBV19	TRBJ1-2	CASFPGTFDGYTF	TGTGCCAGTTTCCCCGGGACATTCGATGGCTACACCTTC
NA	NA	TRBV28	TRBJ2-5	CASSLSGETQYF	TGTGCCAGCAGCCTATCGGGAGAGACCCAGTACTTC
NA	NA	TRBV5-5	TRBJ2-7	CASSRGRVDSKRSYEQYF	TGTGCCAGCAGCCGCGGCCGGGTGGACTCAAAAAGGTCCTACGAGCAGTACTTC
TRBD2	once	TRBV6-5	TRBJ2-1	CASSYSTLAEKNEQFF	TGTGCCAGCAGTTACTCGACCCTAGCGGAAAAAAATGAGCAGTTCTTC
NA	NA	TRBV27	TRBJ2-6	CASRRSGVTGANVLTF	TGTGCCAGTAGACGGTCGGGGGTCACTGGGGCCAACGTCCTGACTTTC
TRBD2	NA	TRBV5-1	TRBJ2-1	CASSLWRGDIYEQFF	TGCGCCAGCAGCTTGTGGCGGGGGGACATCTATGAGCAGTTCTTC
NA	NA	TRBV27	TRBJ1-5	CASSFRGQPQHF	TGTGCCAGCAGTTTTCGGGGGCAGCCCCAGCATTTT
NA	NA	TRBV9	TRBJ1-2	CASSSYRAGYTF	TGTGCCAGCAGCTCGTACAGAGCAGGCTACACCTTC
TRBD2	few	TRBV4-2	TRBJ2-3	CASSQDNSGGAATQYF	TGTGCCAGCAGCCAAGATAATAGCGGGGGGGCTGCTACGCAGTATTTT
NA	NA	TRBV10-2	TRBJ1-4	CASSRGIRLGEKLFF	TGCGCCAGCAGTCGAGGGATTAGGCTCGGGGAAAAACTGTTTTTT
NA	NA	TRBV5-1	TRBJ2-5	CASSSRRAWETQYF	TGCGCCAGCAGCTCCCGGCGGGCCTGGGAGACCCAGTACTTC
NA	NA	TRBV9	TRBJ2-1	CASSPSIVSYNEQFF	TGTGCCAGCAGCCCATCAATAGTCTCCTACAATGAGCAGTTCTTC
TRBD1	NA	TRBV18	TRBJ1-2	CASSPRIGEGGGSGYTF	TGTGCCAGCTCACCCCGCATAGGCGAAGGGGGCGGTAGTGGCTACACCTTC
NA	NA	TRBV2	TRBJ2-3	CASSASGWGTDTQYF	TGTGCCAGCAGTGCCAGCGGTTGGGGCACAGATACGCAGTATTTT
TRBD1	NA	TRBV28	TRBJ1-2	CASRPPGQSIYGYTF	TGTGCCAGCAGACCCCCGGGACAGAGCATCTATGGCTACACCTTC
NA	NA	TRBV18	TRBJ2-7	CASSPLDNSYEQYF	TGTGCCAGCTCACCCCTGGACAACTCCTACGAGCAGTACTTC
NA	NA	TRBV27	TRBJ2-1	CASSRLVSPYNEQFF	TGTGCCAGCAGTAGGCTAGTTTCTCCCTACAATGAGCAGTTCTTC
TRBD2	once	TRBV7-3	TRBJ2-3	CASSLRGSDSDTQYF	TGTGCCAGCAGCTTACGCGGGAGTGATTCAGATACGCAGTATTTT
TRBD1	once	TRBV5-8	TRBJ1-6	CASSWQGALSPLHF	TGTGCCAGCAGCTGGCAGGGGGCCCTTTCACCCCTCCACTTT
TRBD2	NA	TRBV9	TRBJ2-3	CASSVVGSSGRDTQYF	TGTGCCAGCAGCGTAGTCGGATCTAGCGGGAGGGATACGCAGTATTTT
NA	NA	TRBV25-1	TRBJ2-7	CASSPAWGPYEQYF	TGTGCCAGCAGCCCCGCGTGGGGGCCCTACGAGCAGTACTTC
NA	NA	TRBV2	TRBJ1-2	CASSEGTGIYTF	TGTGCCAGCAGTGAAGGCACAGGGATCTACACCTTC
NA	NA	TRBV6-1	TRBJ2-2	CASSLQGPNELFF	TGTGCCAGCTCCCTCCAGGGGCCCAATGAGCTGTTTTTT
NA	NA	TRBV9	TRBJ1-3	CASSRYGFGNTIYF	TGTGCCAGCAGCCGTTACGGTTTCGGAAACACCATATATTTT
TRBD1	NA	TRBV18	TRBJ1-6	CASSPSDRINSPLHF	TGTGCCAGCTCACCATCGGACAGGATTAATTCACCCCTCCACTTT
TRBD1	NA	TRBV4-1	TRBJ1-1	CASSQFETGRREAFF	TGCGCCAGCAGCCAGTTCGAGACAGGGCGTCGCGAAGCTTTCTTT
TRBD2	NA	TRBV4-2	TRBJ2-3	CASSRLGTSGRGDTQYF	TGTGCCAGCAGTCGCCTAGGGACTAGCGGGAGAGGGGATACGCAGTATTTT
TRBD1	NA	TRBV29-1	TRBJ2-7	CSVEEGGRGLTSYEQYF	TGCAGCGTTGAAGAAGGGGGCAGGGGGCTTACCTCCTACGAGCAGTACTTC
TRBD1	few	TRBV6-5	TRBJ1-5	CASSFDRGHQPQHF	TGTGCCAGCAGTTTCGACAGGGGGCATCAGCCCCAGCATTTT
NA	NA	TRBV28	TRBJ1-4	CASTFGNEKLFF	TGTGCCAGCACTTTCGGTAATGAAAAACTGTTTTTT
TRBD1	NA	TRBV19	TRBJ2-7	CASSMGQGPYEQYF	TGTGCCAGTAGTATGGGACAGGGTCCCTACGAGCAGTACTTC
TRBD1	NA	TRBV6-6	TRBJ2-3	CASSYDRGRTQYF	TGTGCCAGCAGTTACGACAGGGGACGGACGCAGTATTTT
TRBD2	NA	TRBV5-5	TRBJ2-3	CASSLKTSGATDTQYF	TGTGCCAGCAGCTTGAAGACTAGCGGGGCCACAGATACGCAGTATTTT
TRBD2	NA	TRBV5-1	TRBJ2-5	CASSEREGSQETQYF	TGCGCCAGCAGCGAGAGGGAGGGGTCCCAAGAGACCCAGTACTTC
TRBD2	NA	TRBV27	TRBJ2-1	CASSLGREAYNEQFF	TGTGCCAGCAGTTTAGGGCGGGAGGCATACAATGAGCAGTTCTTC
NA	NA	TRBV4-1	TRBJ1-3	CASSQAVRGSGNTIYF	TGCGCCAGCAGCCAAGCGGTCAGGGGCTCTGGAAACACCATATATTTT
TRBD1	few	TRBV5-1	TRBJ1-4	CASSLAGTGSNEKLFF	TGCGCCAGCAGCTTGGCCGGGACAGGCTCTAATGAAAAACTGTTTTTT
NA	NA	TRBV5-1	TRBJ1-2	CASSEPGAGINYGYTF	TGCGCCAGCAGCGAGCCAGGGGCAGGGATTAACTATGGCTACACCTTC
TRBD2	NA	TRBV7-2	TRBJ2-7	CASSFQSASGIYEQYF	TGTGCCAGCAGCTTTCAGTCGGCTAGCGGGATCTACGAGCAGTACTTC
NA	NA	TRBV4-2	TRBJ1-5	CASSQDGRSFQPQHF	TGTGCCAGCAGCCAAGATGGGAGGAGCTTTCAGCCCCAGCATTTT
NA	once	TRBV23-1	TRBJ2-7	CASSQSRRPPYEQYF	TGCGCCAGCAGTCAATCGAGGCGTCCACCCTACGAGCAGTACTTC
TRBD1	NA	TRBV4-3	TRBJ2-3	CASSQATGSTQYF	TGCGCCAGCAGCCAGGCGACAGGGAGCACGCAGTATTTT
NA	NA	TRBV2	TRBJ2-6	CARGDFNSGANVLTF	TGTGCCAGGGGGGACTTTAACTCTGGGGCCAACGTCCTGACTTTC